The clone carrying this TCR beta chain appeared once. What it binds is unknown. V was cut by 3 bases and J by 8 bases, with 11 bases left in between. CDR3 size: 13 residues. These data come from a study of T cell responses to AZD1222 COVID-19 vaccine. Study-wide background: Recipients boosted at about 4 weeks or about 12 weeks are pooled. Points from the study as a whole: Repertoire sampling happened only post peak T cell response. Spike-specific TCR breadth and depth went up after people got two AZD1222 doses. Recipients of AZD1222 seropositive at baseline numbered only 6 or 7.

The table came from immunoSEQ multiplex PCR; TCRdb's copy has only in-frame clones and leaves some out. The top ten hold 14% to 15% of the sample, which has around 120,000 clones, 80% to 95% seen once. This sequence was found in an adult in good health. The sample here was peripheral blood, taken on day 0 of AZD1222 vaccination. The V and J genes are TRBV12-3 or TRBV12-4 and TRBJ2-1; unclear D gene. CDR3 DNA sequence: TGTGCCAGCAGTTTGATCCTAAACGATGAGCAGTTCTTC. Amino acids: CASSLILNDEQFF.